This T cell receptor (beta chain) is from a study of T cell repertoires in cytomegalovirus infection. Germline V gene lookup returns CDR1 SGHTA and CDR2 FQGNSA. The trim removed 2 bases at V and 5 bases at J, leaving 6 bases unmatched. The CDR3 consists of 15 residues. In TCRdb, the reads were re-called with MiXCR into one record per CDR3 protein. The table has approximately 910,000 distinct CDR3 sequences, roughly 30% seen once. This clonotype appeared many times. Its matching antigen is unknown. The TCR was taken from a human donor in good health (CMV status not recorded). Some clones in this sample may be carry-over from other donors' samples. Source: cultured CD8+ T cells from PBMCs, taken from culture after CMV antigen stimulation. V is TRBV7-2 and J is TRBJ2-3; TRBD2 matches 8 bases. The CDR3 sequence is CASSLLGGGLDTQYF. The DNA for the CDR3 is TGTGCCAGCAGCTTATTGGGCGGGGGGTTAGATACGCAGTATTTT.